These 11 T cell receptor beta chains were all obtained from the same sample, sequenced in a study of blood T cell repertoires in COVID-19. TCRdb's copy holds only in-frame clones and misses some; the assay was immunoSEQ multiplex PCR. The data contain tens of thousands of clones, 60% to 85% of them seen just once; the ten biggest clones take up over 6.5%. Sequences were obtained from peripheral blood. The receptor source for this set is a man aged 70 or older with acute or convalescent COVID-19.

CDR3 amino acids: CASSPMDIGYTF. In nucleotides, the CDR3 is TGTGCCAGCAGCCCCATGGACATTGGCTACACCTTC. This chain joins TRBV7-9 and TRBJ1-2, with a weak D call TRBD1 (5 bases). The V gene lost 5 bases and the J gene lost 7 bases, with 11 bases spanning the gap. This CDR3 spans 12 amino acids. Germline V gives CDR1 SEHNR, CDR2 FQNEAQ (reference sequence).

The chain links TRBV27 to TRBJ2-2; no reliable D call. The germline gives CDR1 MNHEY, CDR2 SMNVEV (reference sequence). V lost 4 bases and J lost 4, with 10 bases in between. CDR3 size: 14 residues. The DNA for the CDR3 is TGTGCCAGCAGTTCGTCTAGGAGCACCGGGGAGCTGTTTTTT. This codes for CASSSSRSTGELFF.

The rearrangement joins TRBV19 to TRBJ1-6; 7 nucleotides line up with TRBD1. J was trimmed by 6 bases and V by 7 bases; bases with no gene match: 9. The CDR3 consists of 15 residues. Germline CDR1 LNHDA, CDR2 SQIVND (reference sequence). CDR3 sequence (DNA): TGTGCCAGTACCGTAACAGGGGTCCCTAATTCACCCCTCCACTTT. This codes for CASTVTGVPNSPLHF.

This clone was seen just once. This chain connects TRBV5-1 to TRBJ2-3; 8 positions agree with TRBD2. Germline V gene sequence: CDR1 SGHRS, CDR2 YFSETQ. This CDR3 region has 16 residues. With 4 bases clipped from V and 1 base from J, the junction kept 8 bases outside the gene matches. CDR3 amino acids: CASSPGGVAGTDTQYF. The DNA of the CDR3 is TGCGCCAGCAGCCCGGGGGGGGTCGCTGGCACAGATACGCAGTATTTT.

The gene calls are TRBV6-6 and TRBJ1-2; D call uncertain. The CDR3 runs to 13 residues. CDR1 MNHNY and CDR2 SVGAGI come from the germline V gene (reference sequence). The ends were cut back, 7 bases at V and 4 bases at J, with 13 bases in the middle. The CDR3, as DNA: TGTGCCAGCACCTTATTAGAAGCCTATGGCTACACCTTC. This encodes CASTLLEAYGYTF.

The chain joins TRBV7-3 to TRBJ1-2, with a possible D match to TRBD1 (5 bases). The germline V and J ends were trimmed by 0 bases and 0 bases, with 8 bases remaining between them. This CDR3 is 15 amino acids long. CDR1 is SGHTA, CDR2 FQGTGA, per germline. CDR3 coding DNA: TGTGCCAGCAGCTTAACGGGGCCGACTAACTATGGCTACACCTTC. Translated: CASSLTGPTNYGYTF.

The V and J genes are TRBV24-1 and TRBJ2-2; D not certain. There are 16 residues in the CDR3. CDR1 and CDR2 from the germline V gene are KGHDR and SFDVKD. The V gene lost 5 bases and the J gene lost 0 bases, with 12 bases spanning the gap. CDR3 in DNA: TGTGCCACCAGTGTGAGCCGGGTTACGAACACCGGGGAGCTGTTTTTT. It encodes CATSVSRVTNTGELFF.

This clone was picked up a small number of times. The V and J genes are TRBV4-1 and TRBJ1-5; 9 bases match TRBD1. The length of the CDR3 is 16 residues. After removal of 1 base from V and 6 bases from J, the junction contained 7 bases not matched to a gene. Germline CDR1 reads MGHRA; CDR2 reads YSYEKL. This chain's CDR3 is CASSQVPYRGPQPQHF. The CDR3 DNA is TGCGCCAGCAGCCAAGTTCCCTACAGGGGGCCTCAGCCCCAGCATTTT.

This clone has just a few counts. The J gene is TRBJ2-7, the V gene TRBV10-2; TRBD2 agrees at 7 bases. Germline CDR1 and CDR2: WSHSY and SAAADI. The CDR3 has 14 amino acids. The J segment lost 4 bases and the V segment lost 1 base, leaving 4 bases of the junction unmatched. Here the CDR3 DNA reads TGCGCCAGCAGTGAGTATGGACTAGGGTACGAGCAGTACTTC. Its protein is CASSEYGLGYEQYF.

The chain carries TRBV28 and TRBJ1-3, with D unclear. Germline values: CDR1 MDHEN, CDR2 SYDVKM. The germline V and J ends were trimmed by 8 bases and 0 bases, with 11 bases remaining between them. This CDR3 region has 14 residues. The CDR3 sequence: CASVSLLSGNTIYF. The CDR3 region has the DNA TGTGCCAGCGTCTCTCTTCTCTCTGGAAACACCATATATTTT.

This chain joins TRBV3-1 (or the pseudogene TRBV3-2) and TRBJ1-2; D is undetermined. CDR1 and CDR2 (germline): LGHDT, YNNKEL (reference sequence). Deletions cut 7 bases from V and 4 bases from J, with 7 bases between. The CDR3 length is 11 residues. The CDR3 loop reads CASIFLYGYTF. DNA of the CDR3: TGTGCCAGCATCTTTCTCTATGGCTACACCTTC.